What follows are 12 T cell receptor beta chains derived from one specimen sequenced in a study of regulatory T cells in long-lasting Graves disease. Combining iRepertoire HTBI primers with Arm-PCR of CDR3 regions, the authors built TCR beta libraries. In TCRdb, the multiplex PCR reads were re-called with MiXCR into one record per CDR3 protein. The table records around 420,000 distinct CDR3 sequences, approximately 15% of them present only once. As for time point: newly diagnosed GD, antithyroid drugs for less than 3 months. Extracted RNA from PBMCs served as the source of the TCR library. These data were likewise used in another study, on T cells in Graves' hyperthyroidism and ophthalmopathy.

The specimen comprised peripheral blood mononuclear cells (PBMCs), sampled at new diagnosis, from a patient treated with antithyroid drugs. These receptors were collected from a woman aged 40 to 49 with Graves disease.

This clonotype was counted many times. The CDR3 nucleotides are TGTGCCAGCAGCTTAATGGCCGCCGGGGACTATGGCTACACCTTC. Translating it yields CASSLMAAGDYGYTF. This chain links TRBV11-3 with TRBJ1-2; no firm D call. CDR1 and CDR2 (germline): SGHNT, YENEEA. This CDR3 has 15 residues. The V end was cut by 2 bases, the J end by 3 bases, with 13 bases between.

This clonotype was seen only a few times. The rearrangement links TRBV19 to TRBJ2-7; D tentatively reads TRBD1 or TRBD2 (6 bases each). The ends were cut back, 6 bases at V and 3 bases at J, with 18 bases in the middle. The CDR3 has 15 residues. Germline CDR1 reads LNHDA; CDR2 reads SQIVND (reference sequence). The CDR3 coding sequence is TGTGCCAGTAGCTTCTTCGGGGGACAACGCTACGAGCAGTACTTC. This gives the protein CASSFFGGQRYEQYF.

This clonotype has ten or more counts. V and J are TRBV7-9 and TRBJ2-1; 8 bases align to TRBD2. This CDR3 has 16 amino acids. Germline V gene data show CDR1 as SEHNR and CDR2 as FQNEAQ (reference sequence). The junction had 8 bases not matched to a gene; V was cut back by 5 bases and J by 2 bases. The CDR3 here is CASSPRGGRTYNEQFF. Here the CDR3 DNA reads TGTGCCAGCAGCCCTAGAGGCGGGAGGACCTACAATGAGCAGTTCTTC.

The J gene is TRBJ2-7, the V gene TRBV18, with D maybe TRBD1 (6 bases). V was pared by 5 bases and J by 1 base, with 12 bases between. Germline V gene lookup returns CDR1 KGHSH and CDR2 LQKENI. The CDR3 runs 14 residues. The CDR3 coding sequence is TGTGCCAGCTCAAACCGGGACAAGTCCTACGAGCAGTACTTC. The encoded protein is CASSNRDKSYEQYF.

The chain joins TRBV15 to TRBJ1-2, with 7 bases fitting TRBD1. V trimming: 1 base; J trimming: 0 bases; junction bases outside the gene matches: 2. This CDR3 has 15 amino acids. CDR1 LNHNV and CDR2 YYDKDF come from the germline V gene (reference sequence). CDR3 region: CATSRGQGANYGYTF. CDR3 sequence (DNA): TGTGCCACCAGCAGAGGACAGGGAGCTAACTATGGCTACACCTTC.

This clonotype was seen repeatedly, ten times or more. The V gene is TRBV7-8, the J gene TRBJ2-3; D is unclear. This CDR3 has 14 residues. Germline-derived CDR1 and CDR2 are SGHVS and FQNEAQ. V lost 1 base and J lost 5, with 10 bases in between. DNA for the CDR3: TGTGCCAGCAGCTTAGGTGGAGTTCAAGATACGCAGTATTTT. This encodes CASSLGGVQDTQYF.

Many counts were recorded for this clonotype. The chain is built from TRBV28 and TRBJ1-3; D ambiguous. The CDR3 is 12 residues long. The germline V gene has CDR1 MDHEN and CDR2 SYDVKM. V was pared by 6 bases and J by 4 bases, with 7 bases between. In DNA form, the CDR3 reads TGTGCCAGCAGCGAGGGCGGAAACACCATATATTTT. It codes for CASSEGGNTIYF.

A few counts support this clonotype. The J gene is TRBJ1-5, the V gene TRBV6-2 or TRBV6-3; perhaps TRBD1 as D (5 bases). Trimming took 4 bases from V and 3 from J, leaving 10 bases between them. CDR3 length equals 14 residues. The germline V gene encodes CDR1 MNHEY and CDR2 SVGEGT. The CDR3 nucleotides read TGTGCCAGCAGTTTGATCAGGGACAATCAGCCCCAGCATTTT. As protein: CASSLIRDNQPQHF.

This clonotype has at least ten counts. J is TRBJ2-2 and V is TRBV6-1; 8 bases match TRBD2. The V gene's germline CDR1 is MNHNS and CDR2 SASEGT. Trimming took 8 bases from V and 5 from J; bases not matched to a gene: 4. This CDR3 is 13 amino acids long. The CDR3 here is CASGVAGTGELFF. The CDR3 nucleotides read TGTGCCAGCGGTGTAGCGGGAACCGGGGAGCTGTTTTTT.

This clonotype occurred many times. The chain carries TRBV18 and TRBJ1-4; 7 positions agree with TRBD1. Looked up from germline, CDR1 is KGHSH and CDR2 is LQKENI. The V and J ends lost 4 bases and 5 bases, in that order; junction bases with no gene match: 7. The CDR3 spans 15 residues. The CDR3 loop reads CASSRGQMGNEKLFF. CDR3 DNA sequence: TGTGCCAGCTCACGGGGACAGATGGGGAATGAAAAACTGTTTTTT.

This clonotype appeared many times. The V and J genes are TRBV29-1 and TRBJ2-7, with TRBD1 matching over 11 bases. This CDR3 comprises 13 residues. CDR1 is SQVTM and CDR2 is ANQGSEA in the germline V gene. Germline trimming cut 7 bases from V and 5 bases from J; bases unmatched to any gene: 7. The CDR3 DNA is TGCAGCGCATGGGACAGGGGGGGTGACGAGCAGTACTTC. Its protein is CSAWDRGGDEQYF.

A few counts support this clonotype. The J gene is TRBJ2-1, the V gene TRBV9, with D possibly being TRBD2 (6 bases). The CDR3 consists of 16 residues. V shed 0 bases and J shed 10 bases, with 20 bases lying between them. Germline V gene sequence: CDR1 SGDLS, CDR2 YYNGEE. The CDR3 reads CASSVATGLLKEEQFF. CDR3 DNA: TGTGCCAGCAGCGTAGCTACGGGACTCCTAAAGGAGGAGCAGTTCTTC.